A selection of T cell receptor beta chains follows, all from one sample in a study of shared clonotypes between healthy human individuals. The repertoire was sequenced with immunoSEQ multiplex PCR; TCRdb's copy has only in-frame clones and lacks some. The sample yields about 470,000 clones, about 85% seen once. Sequencing was carried out using PBMCs. The receptors derive from a woman aged 40-49 years in good health. Some clones in this sample may be carry-over from other donors' samples. Each CDR3 is given with its conserved first and last residue. The D gene is left open where the match is weak. Clone size is given for some rows only: seen once, a few or many times, or a class if the clone is expanded.

CDR3 protein | CDR3 DNA | D gene | J gene | V gene | clone size
CASSQVGLMYGYTF | TGCGCCAGCAGCCAAGTGGGTTTAATGTATGGCTACACCTTC | . | TRBJ1-2 | TRBV4-1 | .
CASSLAGDADTQYF | TGTGCCAGCAGCTTGGCAGGGGACGCAGATACGCAGTATTTT | . | TRBJ2-3 | TRBV5-8 | .
CASSPRVATGGPREQYF | TGTGCCAGCTCACCCAGGGTGGCAACGGGAGGGCCGAGAGAGCAGTACTTC | TRBD2 | TRBJ2-7 | TRBV18 | .
CASSAEGRLYGYTF | TGTGCCAGCAGCGCAGAAGGGCGCCTCTATGGCTACACCTTC | . | TRBJ1-2 | TRBV9 | .
CASSYELAGTDTQYF | TGTGCCAGCAGTTACGAGCTAGCAGGCACAGATACGCAGTATTTT | . | TRBJ2-3 | TRBV6-5 | few
CASSASAGTGIYEQYF | TGTGCCAGCAGTGCCTCTGCCGGGACAGGGATCTACGAGCAGTACTTC | TRBD1 | TRBJ2-7 | TRBV6-4 | few
CAWSDTPNTEAFF | TGTGCCTGGAGTGACACGCCAAACACTGAAGCTTTCTTT | . | TRBJ1-1 | TRBV30 | few
CAISESTDNYGYTF | TGTGCCATCAGTGAGTCGACAGATAACTATGGCTACACCTTC | . | TRBJ1-2 | TRBV10-3 | .
CASSSARLAGVSDTQYF | TGTGCCAGTAGTTCGGCTAGGCTAGCGGGAGTCTCAGATACGCAGTATTTT | TRBD2 | TRBJ2-3 | TRBV19 | .
CASSLGASGYTGELFF | TGTGCCAGCAGCTTAGGGGCTAGCGGATACACCGGGGAGCTGTTTTTT | TRBD2 | TRBJ2-2 | TRBV7-9 | few
CASSQLAATGELFF | TGTGCCAGCAGCCAACTAGCGGCCACCGGGGAGCTGTTTTTT | TRBD2 | TRBJ2-2 | TRBV4-2 | once
CSAASGSSSYNEQFF | TGCAGCGCTGCTAGCGGGTCTAGCTCCTACAATGAGCAGTTCTTC | TRBD2 | TRBJ2-1 | TRBV29-1 | .
CATSRDRGTQAYEQYF | TGTGCCACCAGCAGAGATAGGGGGACCCAGGCCTACGAGCAGTACTTC | . | TRBJ2-7 | TRBV15 | .
CASSTPGLANNEQFF | TGTGCCAGCAGCACCCCGGGACTAGCTAACAATGAGCAGTTCTTC | TRBD2 | TRBJ2-1 | TRBV11-2 | .
CAWSVSGLNQPQHF | TGTGCCTGGAGTGTTTCGGGTCTTAATCAGCCCCAGCATTTT | . | TRBJ1-5 | TRBV30 | .
CASSPTPGTEAFF | TGTGCCAGCTCACCAACACCCGGGACAGAAGCTTTCTTT | . | TRBJ1-1 | TRBV18 | .
CASSLVPESYEQYF | TGCGCCAGCAGCTTGGTTCCAGAATCCTACGAGCAGTACTTC | . | TRBJ2-7 | TRBV5-1 | .
CASSGDRFSYEQYF | TGTGCCAGCAGTGGGGACAGATTCTCCTACGAGCAGTACTTC | TRBD1 | TRBJ2-7 | TRBV25-1 | .
CAIRQPQNTEAFF | TGTGCCATTCGACAGCCCCAGAACACTGAAGCTTTCTTT | . | TRBJ1-1 | TRBV10-3 | .
CSVESGSSYNEQFF | TGCAGCGTTGAGTCCGGAAGCTCCTACAATGAGCAGTTCTTC | . | TRBJ2-1 | TRBV29-1 | many
CASSPSGGDEAFF | TGTGCCAGCAGTCCTTCAGGGGGCGATGAAGCTTTCTTT | TRBD1 | TRBJ1-1 | TRBV6-1 | once
CASSMTTYEQYF | TGTGCCAGCAGTATGACCACCTACGAGCAGTACTTC | . | TRBJ2-7 | TRBV28 | .
CASNSGRALVTDTQYF | TGTGCCAGTAATAGCGGGAGGGCCCTCGTGACAGATACGCAGTATTTT | TRBD2 | TRBJ2-3 | TRBV19 | .
CASRAPFGDTQYF | TGTGCCAGCAGGGCCCCCTTTGGAGATACGCAGTATTTT | . | TRBJ2-3 | TRBV27 | .
CASRRGGYTDTQYF | TGTGCCAGCAGGCGGGGCGGGTACACAGATACGCAGTATTTT | . | TRBJ2-3 | TRBV7-9 | .
CASSLIGTNYEQYF | TGTGCCAGCAGCTTAATCGGGACTAACTACGAGCAGTACTTC | TRBD2 | TRBJ2-7 | TRBV11-2 | .
CASTPGLLGDQPQHF | TGTGCCAGCACCCCCGGCCTGTTGGGAGATCAGCCCCAGCATTTT | . | TRBJ1-5 | TRBV28 | .
CASSLPGTTGELFF | TGTGCCAGCAGCTTACCGGGAACCACCGGGGAGCTGTTTTTT | . | TRBJ2-2 | TRBV7-3 | .
CASSIGLGPSDEQFF | TGTGCCAGTAGTATAGGCCTAGGACCGAGCGATGAGCAGTTCTTC | . | TRBJ2-1 | TRBV19 | once
CASSRDRGLNEQYF | TGTGCCAGCAGCCGGGACAGGGGGCTCAACGAGCAGTACTTC | TRBD1 | TRBJ2-7 | TRBV2 | .
CASSQDSSSYGYTF | TGCGCCAGCAGCCAAGACTCTTCCTCCTATGGCTACACCTTC | . | TRBJ1-2 | TRBV4-1 | once
CASSFRVGTEAFF | TGTGCCAGCAGCTTCAGAGTTGGTACTGAAGCTTTCTTT | . | TRBJ1-1 | TRBV7-7 | .
CASSLERYGEQFF | TGTGCCAGCAGCTTAGAGAGGTACGGTGAGCAGTTCTTC | . | TRBJ2-1 | TRBV7-7 | .
CASSAGGPNQPQHF | TGTGCCAGCAGTGCAGGGGGACCCAATCAGCCCCAGCATTTT | TRBD1 | TRBJ1-5 | TRBV6-1 | .
CASSHTGKPQHF | TGTGCCAGCAGTCATACCGGGAAGCCCCAGCATTTT | . | TRBJ1-5 | TRBV14 | few
CASSLWPKAGGPWYYEQYF | TGCGCCAGCAGCCTCTGGCCCAAAGCGGGAGGGCCCTGGTACTACGAGCAGTACTTC | TRBD2 | TRBJ2-7 | TRBV5-1 | .
CASSRPRVGLAEQYF | TGTGCCAGCAGCCGTCCCAGGGTGGGACTAGCGGAGCAGTACTTC | TRBD2 | TRBJ2-7 | TRBV7-9 | .
CASSLAPGQGQYF | TGTGCCAGCAGCTTAGCCCCGGGACAGGGACAGTACTTC | TRBD1 | TRBJ2-7 | TRBV11-1 | .
CASRLDDRNQPQHF | TGTGCCAGCAGGCTAGATGATCGCAATCAGCCCCAGCATTTT | . | TRBJ1-5 | TRBV2 | .
CASSDWGNF | TGTGCCAGCAGTGATTGGGGGAACTTT | . | TRBJ1-1 | TRBV6-1 | .
CASSEAAGTNREQYF | TGTGCCAGCAGTGAAGCAGCCGGGACTAATAGGGAGCAGTACTTC | TRBD2 | TRBJ2-5 | TRBV6-1 | .
CASSPRGLARKGVGTQYF | TGTGCCAGCAGCCCTCGGGGACTAGCGAGGAAAGGGGTGGGTACGCAGTATTTT | TRBD2 | TRBJ2-3 | TRBV9 | .
CASSQGTGGTETQYF | TGTGCCAGCAGCCAAGGGACAGGGGGGACAGAGACCCAGTACTTC | TRBD1 | TRBJ2-5 | TRBV4-2 | .
CASSSQPSGPSNTDTQYF | TGCGCCAGCAGCTCGCAGCCTAGCGGGCCCAGTAACACAGATACGCAGTATTTT | TRBD2 | TRBJ2-3 | TRBV5-1 | once
CASSVGPLAGEVEQFF | TGTGCCAGCAGCGTAGGGCCGCTAGCGGGAGAGGTTGAGCAGTTCTTC | TRBD2 | TRBJ2-1 | TRBV9 | .
CASSAANTGELFF | TGTGCCAGCTCGGCAGCGAACACCGGGGAGCTGTTTTTT | . | TRBJ2-2 | TRBV18 | .
CASSPQGSTEAFF | TGTGCCAGCAGCCCACAGGGAAGCACTGAAGCTTTCTTT | . | TRBJ1-1 | TRBV6-6 | .
CASSPAFGGGLFF | TGTGCCAGCAGCCCTGCGTTTGGGGGAGGACTGTTTTTT | . | TRBJ1-4 | TRBV5-6 | .
CASSVASSGNTDTQYF | TGTGCCAGCAGCGTAGCGAGTAGCGGAAATACAGATACGCAGTATTTT | . | TRBJ2-3 | TRBV9 | .
CAWRRYATGGVPGELFF | TGTGCCTGGAGGAGATATGCAACAGGGGGTGTTCCCGGGGAGCTGTTTTTT | TRBD1 | TRBJ2-2 | TRBV30 | .
CASSLGAGGPEETQYF | TGTGCCAGCAGTCTCGGGGCGGGAGGGCCGGAAGAGACCCAGTACTTC | TRBD2 | TRBJ2-5 | TRBV7-8 | .
CASSGRSLAGGLTYSYNEQFF | TGTGCCAGCAGCGGACGCTCGCTAGCGGGAGGACTCACATACTCCTACAATGAGCAGTTCTTC | TRBD2 | TRBJ2-1 | TRBV9 | .